A single T cell receptor (beta chain) is shown here with its context. Antigen unknown. The record originates from a study of CD8+ T cells in alopecia areata. Study outcomes and limitations: Clarity of TCR sharing across patients fell short of that in mice, possibly HLA-related. The study found tofacitinib significantly decreased scalp clonality and expanded CD8+ clones among the top 100. Persistence of many expanded lesional clones was seen in scalp and blood during tofacitinib.

RNA was isolated and reverse transcribed to cDNA, the sequencing template. Repertoires were generated with immunoSEQ multiplex PCR, while TCRdb's copy carries only in-frame clones and drops some. The sample lists about 140,000 clones, 86% seen once, with approximately 13% in the top ten. CDR1 is SNHLY and CDR2 is FYNNEI in the germline V gene. Trimming at V came to 2 bases and at J to 1 base, leaving 3 bases not matched to a gene. The CDR3 runs 16 residues. Treatment of the sample: oral pan-JAK inhibitor, 5-10 mg twice daily. Sequences were derived from CD8+ T cells sorted from blood, sampled at week 4, from a patient treated with tofacitinib. The genes are TRBV2 and TRBJ1-5; the match to TRBD1 covers 9 bases. This clonotype was obtained from a human donor with alopecia areata. CDR3 DNA sequence: TGTGCCAGCAGTGAACCCGGACAGGGGAGCAATCAGCCCCAGCATTTT. Protein product: CASSEPGQGSNQPQHF.